One sample yielded the 22 T cell receptor beta chains listed below, sequenced in a study of T-cell memory formation after mild COVID-19. One entry per CDR3 protein, called by TCRdb with MiXCR from the 5' RACE reads. The profile shows approximately 580,000 distinct CDR3 sequences, roughly 22% of them singletons. Sequenced material: PBMCs or a T cell subset sorted from them (not recorded which). These receptors were obtained from an adult woman who had mild COVID-19 (a few samples of this study predate the infection). Cell type and time point are not known.

The chain combines TRBV20-1 with TRBJ1-4; possibly TRBD1 for D (5 bases). Trimming left V 5 bases short and J 8 bases short, with 12 bases between. Germline V gene data show CDR1 as DFQATT and CDR2 as SNEGSKA (reference sequence). CDR3 length: 12 amino acids. The CDR3 is CSALEGREKLFF. In DNA form, the CDR3 reads TGCAGTGCTCTTGAGGGGCGAGAAAAACTGTTTTTT.

The J gene is TRBJ2-1, the V gene TRBV9, with 14 bases lining up with TRBD2. The length of the CDR3 is 16 residues. The germline V gene encodes CDR1 SGDLS and CDR2 YYNGEE. The trim removed 0 bases at V and 7 bases at J, leaving 3 bases unmatched. CDR3 bases: TGTGCCAGCAGCGTAGGAGGACTAGCGGGAGGAAATGAGCAGTTCTTC. It specifies CASSVGGLAGGNEQFF.

The chain carries TRBV24-1 and TRBJ2-1, with D possibly matching TRBD2 (6 bases). V gave up 4 bases and J gave up 4 bases, with 10 bases separating them. CDR1 and CDR2 from the germline V gene are KGHDR and SFDVKD. The CDR3 spans 14 residues. The CDR3 spells CATSDGSLYNEQFF. The CDR3 DNA follows: TGTGCCACCAGTGACGGGAGTTTATACAATGAGCAGTTCTTC.

This sequence joins TRBV12-3 or TRBV12-4 and TRBJ2-3; D not resolved. The CDR3 length is 12 residues. V was cut by 3 bases and J by 4 bases, with 5 bases left in between. The CDR3 reads CASSFVPDTQYF. CDR3 bases: TGTGCCAGCAGTTTTGTTCCAGATACGCAGTATTTT.

J is TRBJ2-5 and V is TRBV5-1; 8 nucleotides align to TRBD2. The V segment lost 10 bases and the J segment 3 bases; nucleotides outside the gene matches: 17. This CDR3 region has 16 residues. Germline CDR1 reads SGHRS; CDR2 reads YFSETQ. Here the CDR3 DNA reads TGCGCCTCCGCCGGGGGGGATAATTCGAAGAAAGAGACCCAGTACTTC. Its protein product is CASAGGDNSKKETQYF.

This clonotype was observed a few times. The chain carries TRBV12-3 or TRBV12-4 and TRBJ1-2; 7 bases fit TRBD1. The CDR3 is 13 residues long. Trimming cost V 6 bases and J 7 bases; bases outside gene matches: 8. For the CDR3, the DNA is TGTGCCAGCAGCCCAGGGGGGGTAGGTGGCTACACCTTC. It encodes CASSPGGVGGYTF.

V gene TRBV6-6 combines with J gene TRBJ2-1; 13 bases line up with TRBD2. Germline CDR1 is MNHNY and CDR2 is SVGAGI (reference sequence). The V and J ends lost 6 bases and 8 bases, in that order; junction bases with no gene match: 7. This CDR3 spans 15 amino acids. CDR3 residues: CASSPLAGGADEQFF. CDR3 bases: TGTGCCAGCAGCCCACTAGCGGGAGGGGCCGATGAGCAGTTCTTC.

This clonotype was found many times. This sequence joins TRBV4-1 and TRBJ1-4, with D perhaps TRBD1 (5 bases). Trimming left V 3 bases short and J 0 bases short, with 14 bases between. Germline-derived CDR1 and CDR2 are MGHRA and YSYEKL. This CDR3 contains 17 residues. The CDR3 loop reads CASSQAPHRSTNEKLFF. As DNA, the CDR3 is TGCGCCAGCAGCCAGGCTCCTCACAGGTCAACTAATGAAAAACTGTTTTTT.

This chain connects TRBV11-2 to TRBJ2-1; no reliable D call. Germline CDR1 SGHAT, CDR2 FQNNGV. This CDR3 contains 13 residues. Trimming pared 1 base from V and 7 bases from J, leaving 8 bases between. CDR3 nucleotides: TGTGCCAGCAGCTTAGTCTTTACTAATGAGCAGTTCTTC. It is translated as CASSLVFTNEQFF.

The chain is built from TRBV20-1 and TRBJ2-1, with D perhaps TRBD2 (5 bases). The CDR3 extends over 14 amino acids. V was cut by 6 bases and J by 7 bases, with 19 bases left in between. Germline assignment: CDR1 DFQATT and CDR2 SNEGSKA (reference sequence). The CDR3 loop is CSAPRSGLGNEQFF. The CDR3 nucleotides read TGCAGTGCCCCGCGGAGCGGTCTGGGGAATGAGCAGTTCTTC.

This clonotype has only one observation. This CDR3 reads CASRSSDTDTQYF. Written as DNA, the CDR3 is TGTGCCAGCAGAAGCTCGGATACAGATACGCAGTATTTT. The V gene is TRBV6-2 or TRBV6-3, the J gene TRBJ2-3, with D unresolved. Trimming took 6 bases from V and 3 from J, leaving 10 bases between them. Germline CDR1 reads MNHEY; CDR2 reads SVGEGT. The CDR3 is 13 amino acids.

CDR3 amino acids: CASSQEVTSGRLSYEQYF. The DNA of the CDR3 is TGCGCCAGCAGCCAAGAAGTGACTAGCGGGAGACTCTCCTACGAGCAGTACTTC. The rearrangement uses TRBV4-3 and TRBJ2-7; 12 nucleotides align to TRBD2. This CDR3 is 18 amino acids long. The V and J ends lost 0 bases and 0 bases, in that order; junction bases with no gene match: 6. CDR1 and CDR2 (germline): LGHNA, YSLEER.

The chain couples TRBV7-3 to TRBJ2-1, with D perhaps given as TRBD1 or TRBD2 (6 bases each). Trimming removed 5 bases from V and 4 bases from J, with 21 bases in between. Germline V gene lookup returns CDR1 SGHTA and CDR2 FQGTGA. The CDR3 spans 17 residues. The CDR3 sequence is CASSPTGVWGAYNEQFF. CDR3 coding DNA: TGTGCCAGCAGCCCAACGGGTGTGTGGGGGGCGTACAATGAGCAGTTCTTC.

V and J are TRBV7-9 and TRBJ1-2; TRBD1 matches at 8 bases. Germline assignment: CDR1 SEHNR and CDR2 FQNEAQ (reference sequence). Trimming removed 2 bases from V and 0 bases from J; junction bases left unmatched: 5. This CDR3 contains 16 residues. CDR3: CASSLRWGQANYGYTF. The CDR3 DNA sequence: TGTGCCAGCAGCTTAAGGTGGGGACAGGCTAACTATGGCTACACCTTC. Variable domain in full (rest from reference TRBV7-9 and TRBJ1-2): DTGVSQNPRHKITKRGQNVTFRCDPISEHNRLYWYRQTLGQGPEFLTYFQNEAQLEKSRLLSDRFSAERPKGSFSTLEIQRTEQGDSAMYLCASSLRWGQANYGYTFGSGTRLTVV.

The chain is built from TRBV7-9 and TRBJ2-3; 11 positions match TRBD2. Germline CDR1 is SEHNR and CDR2 is FQNEAQ (reference sequence). With 4 bases clipped from V and 7 bases from J, the junction kept 4 bases outside the gene matches. The CDR3 length is 14 residues. CDR3 nucleotides: TGTGCCAGCAGCTCTAGCGGGAGGTTCAATACGCAGTATTTT. It specifies CASSSSGRFNTQYF.

The J gene is TRBJ2-1, the V gene TRBV18; 7 bases map to TRBD1. V lost 3 bases, J lost 2 bases, and 4 bases stayed unmatched. The CDR3 has 15 residues. CDR1 is KGHSH, CDR2 LQKENI, per germline. The CDR3 loop is CASSPRQGTYNEQFF. CDR3 coding DNA: TGTGCCAGCTCACCCCGACAGGGCACCTACAATGAGCAGTTCTTC. Full variable domain (missing parts from reference TRBV18 and TRBJ2-1): NAGVMQNPRHLVRRRGQEARLRCSPMKGHSHVYWYRQLPEEGLKFMVYLQKENIIDESGMPKERFSAEFPKEGPSILRIQQVVRGDSAAYFCASSPRQGTYNEQFFGPGTRLTVL.

V gene TRBV7-2 combines with J gene TRBJ2-1, with D possibly TRBD2 on 6 matching bases. The CDR3 is 12 residues long. The germline CDR1 and CDR2 sequences are SGHTA and FQGNSA. Between the trimmed V and J ends, which lost 5 bases and 15 bases, there was a span of 17 bases. CDR3 in amino acids: CASSPRGGVLFF. The CDR3 DNA is TGTGCCAGCAGCCCCCGTGGAGGGGTACTGTTCTTC.

This clonotype came up once. One end of the junction is discordant with germline, which a read error may explain. This sequence joins TRBV10-3 and TRBJ2-7; 7 bases map to TRBD1. Germline CDR1 ENHRY, CDR2 SYGVKD. The CDR3 extends over 11 amino acids. The CDR3 bases are TGTGCCATCAGTGACCTGACAGGGACCTCTTTC. It is translated as CAISDLTGTSF.

The chain employs TRBV9 and TRBJ2-2, with 9 bases fitting TRBD1. The length of the CDR3 is 18 residues. The V segment lost 3 bases and the J segment 2 bases; nucleotides outside the gene matches: 11. Germline CDR1 SGDLS, CDR2 YYNGEE. The CDR3 reads CASSGTGTGRRNTGELFF. As DNA, the CDR3 is TGTGCCAGCAGCGGAACCGGGACAGGGAGGCGAAACACCGGGGAGCTGTTTTTT.

The chain employs TRBV11-2 and TRBJ2-7, with TRBD2 identical over 7 bases. The CDR3 is 15 residues long. Germline CDR1 is SGHAT and CDR2 is FQNNGV. The V and J ends lost 1 base and 0 bases, in that order; junction bases with no gene match: 3. This chain's CDR3 is CASSLVTGGSYEQYF. Here the CDR3 DNA reads TGTGCCAGCAGCTTAGTGACGGGGGGCTCCTACGAGCAGTACTTC.

V and J are TRBV10-3 and TRBJ1-2; D perhaps matches TRBD1 (6 bases). This CDR3 has 11 residues. Germline CDR1 is ENHRY and CDR2 is SYGVKD. Trimming removed 9 bases at V and 4 bases at J, with 9 bases between. The CDR3 bases are TGTGCCATTGGGGACATCTATGGCTACACCTTC. Amino acid sequence: CAIGDIYGYTF.

V gene TRBV4-1 combines with J gene TRBJ1-5; 8 nucleotides line up with TRBD1. Trimming at V came to 3 bases and at J to 5 bases, leaving 6 bases not matched to a gene. The V gene's germline CDR1 is MGHRA and CDR2 YSYEKL. The CDR3 runs 15 residues. Here the CDR3 reads CASSQTGVPYQPQHF. For the CDR3, the DNA is TGCGCCAGCAGCCAGACAGGGGTCCCTTATCAGCCCCAGCATTTT.